Sequencing of this T cell receptor (beta chain) was carried out in a study of response to subunit inactivated influenza vaccine. MiXCR, run by TCRdb on the RT-PCR reads, gives a single entry per CDR3 protein. The sample contains roughly 650,000 distinct CDR3 sequences, approximately 14% of which appear only once. The CDR3 covers 13 residues. V was pared by 4 bases and J by 5 bases, with 3 bases of the junction left unmatched. Germline CDR1 reads SGHAT; CDR2 reads FQNNGV. In this sample, this clonotype turned up a few times. The receptor was derived from a man aged 50 to 60 who received an inactivated influenza vaccine. The sample consisted of PBMCs from blood, taken about 12 days after vaccination. The rearrangement links TRBV11-2 to TRBJ2-5; 8 nucleotides agree with TRBD1. CDR3 nucleotide sequence: TGTGCCAGCAGCTCGGGACAGGCGGAGACCCAGTACTTC. Residues: CASSSGQAETQYF.